These 6 T cell receptor beta chains came from one sample sequenced in a study of tissue T cells after allogeneic stem cell transplantation. Assay used: immunoSEQ multiplex PCR; TCRdb lists only in-frame clones, some missing. The repertoire holds under 4,000 clones, roughly 53% seen once, with 21% in the top ten. Described time point: mouse harvest day 14 after allogeneic transplant. Mouse grafts combined 10^7 T-cell-depleted bone marrow cells with 10^6 splenic CD5+ T cells. The source material was gut tissue. These receptor sequences come from a female BALB/c mouse given C57BL/6 T cells with graft-versus-host disease after an allogeneic hematopoietic cell transplant.

Note on this clone: The genes are named according to mouse. The read stops 1 residue short of the end of the CDR3; the missing end is completed from the germline J gene. The chain links TRBV31 to TRBJ2-2, with 9 bases aligning to TRBD2. The CDR3 is 16 amino acids. V lost 0 bases to trimming and J lost 0 bases; unmatched junction nucleotides: 2. Germline CDR1 is GKSSPN and CDR2 is SITVG. The covered CDR3 bases are TGTGCCTGGAGTCTTTCTGGGGGGGCAAACACCGGGCAGCTCTAC. Protein product: CAWSLSGGANTGQLY. The CDR3 in full is CAWSLSGGANTGQLYF.

Regarding this clone: Mouse gene names apply. The read stops 1 residue short of the end of the CDR3; the missing end is completed from the germline J gene. This chain links TRBV12-1 with TRBJ1-1; the match to TRBD1 covers 9 bases. Trimming removed 4 bases from V and 9 bases from J; junction bases left unmatched: 5. The CDR3 runs 12 residues. CDR1 and CDR2 (germline): SGHSN, HYEKVE. The sequenced CDR3 bases are TGTGCCAGCTCCCGTGACAGGGGGAAAGTCTTC. It specifies CASSRDRGKVF. The full CDR3 is CASSRDRGKVFF.

In its sample, this clone ranks as medium-sized. Mouse names are used for the genes. The sequenced fragment ends 1 residue before the CDR3 boundary, so the rest is inferred from the germline J gene. The rearrangement links TRBV1 to TRBJ1-4, with 8 bases matching TRBD1. Germline trimming cut 3 bases from V and 0 bases from J; bases unmatched to any gene: 0. CDR1 NSQYPW and CDR2 LRSPGD come from the germline V gene (reference sequence). CDR3 size: 15 residues. The CDR3 bases that were read are TGCACCTGCAGTGCGACAGGGGTTTCCAACGAAAGATTATTT. This encodes CTCSATGVSNERLF. The entire CDR3 protein reads CTCSATGVSNERLFF.

About this clone itself: Germline and genes here are mouse. The read comes to an end 1 residue before the CDR3 does, leaving the germline J gene to fill in the end. The J gene is TRBJ2-3, the V gene TRBV23; TRBD2 is taken as the D call from the table, unchecked against the DNA. Looked up from germline, CDR1 is KGHTA and CDR2 is FQNQQP. The length of the CDR3 is 15 residues. The CDR3: CSSSQTTGGAETLYF. The covered CDR3 bases are TGCTCCAGCAGTCAAACGACTGGGGGTGCAGAAACGCTGTAT.

This clone was seen once. The germline and genes are mouse ones. The DNA ends 1 residue before the CDR3 does, and the rest of the CDR3 is filled in from the germline J gene. The chain couples TRBV24 to TRBJ1-6; 9 nucleotides agree with TRBD1. TRBJ1-6 is identified as an open reading frame with a role that is uncertain. Germline V lookup: CDR1 KGHTA, CDR2 FRNEEI. This CDR3 comprises 17 residues. The V and J ends lost 7 bases and 0 bases, in that order; junction bases with no gene match: 7. CDR3 DNA, as far as it was read: TGTGCCAGCACCCGGACAGGGGTAAATTCCTATAATTCGCCCCTCTAC. It translates to CASTRTGVNSYNSPLY. The entire CDR3 is CASTRTGVNSYNSPLYF.

This clone was seen a handful of times. The gene names here belong to mouse. The read ends 1 residue early relative to the CDR3; the germline J gene fills the gap. The V and J genes are TRBV12-2 and TRBJ2-2, with 10 bases lining up with TRBD2. The CDR3 consists of 14 residues. Looked up from germline, CDR1 is SGHLS and CDR2 is HYDKME. Trimming took 6 bases from V and 4 from J; bases not matched to a gene: 4. The CDR3 protein is CASLTGGSTGQLYF. The part of the CDR3 DNA that was read is TGTGCCAGCCTGACTGGGGGGTCCACCGGGCAGCTCTAC.